This T cell receptor (beta chain) was sequenced for a study of control samples from healthy donors and cancer patients. Trimming left V 5 bases short and J 5 bases short, with 18 bases between. Per the germline V gene, CDR1 is MNHNY and CDR2 is SVGAGI (reference sequence). This CDR3 comprises 15 residues. Profiling relied on immunoSEQ multiplex PCR, and the TCRdb table lists in-frame clones only, not all of them. Of about 160,000 clones listed, roughly 90% are singletons. The TCR comes from a man under 40 in good health. The sequenced sample was blood. The genes are TRBV6-6 and TRBJ1-1; D is unclear. CDR3: CASSQGSLGVTEAFF. The CDR3 bases are TGTGCCAGCAGTCAAGGGTCCTTGGGAGTGACTGAAGCTTTCTTT.